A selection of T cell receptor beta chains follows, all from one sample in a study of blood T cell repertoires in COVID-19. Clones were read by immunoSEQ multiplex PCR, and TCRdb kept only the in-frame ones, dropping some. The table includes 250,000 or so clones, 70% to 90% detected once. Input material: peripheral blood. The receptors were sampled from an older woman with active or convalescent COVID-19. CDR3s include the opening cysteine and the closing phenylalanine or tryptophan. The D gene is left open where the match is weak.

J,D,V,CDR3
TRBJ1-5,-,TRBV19,CASSIGQSDNQPQHF
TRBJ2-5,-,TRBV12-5,CASGLVPGTLLQETQYF
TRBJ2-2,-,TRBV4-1,CASSQLLPRGNGELFF
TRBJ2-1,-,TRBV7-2,CASSPTHRLYRSNEQFF
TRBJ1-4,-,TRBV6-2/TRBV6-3,CASSYSIRRSSGSTGEKLFF
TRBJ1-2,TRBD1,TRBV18,CASSTPQGVIDGYTF
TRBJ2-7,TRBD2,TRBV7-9,CASSFSTSGDVTYEQYF
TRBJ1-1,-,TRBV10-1,CASSETLQGEAFF
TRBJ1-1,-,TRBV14,CASSQALGGGRLNTEAFF
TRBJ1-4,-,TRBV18,CASSPISAGNEKLFF
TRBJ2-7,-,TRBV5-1,CASSVIPGDEQYF
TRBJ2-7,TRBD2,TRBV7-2,CASSIQLAGFYEQYF
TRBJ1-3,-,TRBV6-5,CASNPRSGNTIYF
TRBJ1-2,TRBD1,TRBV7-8,CASSFRQGAKYGYTF
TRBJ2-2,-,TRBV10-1,CASSPGFLGTGELFF
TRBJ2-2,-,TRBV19,CASMAPRRGLTGELFF
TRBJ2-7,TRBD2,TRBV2,CASGEGNWNYEQYF
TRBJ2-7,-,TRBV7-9,CASKQGLSYEQYF
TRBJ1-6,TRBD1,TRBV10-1,CASSPNRGRTPLHF
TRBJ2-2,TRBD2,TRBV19,CASKAPAGVVTGELFF
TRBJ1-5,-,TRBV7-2,CASNPGGVGSQHF
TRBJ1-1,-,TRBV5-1,CASSLGAQVRTEAFF
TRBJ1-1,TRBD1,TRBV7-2,CASSLTGSLEAFF
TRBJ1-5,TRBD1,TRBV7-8,CASSLGDRGQRPQHF
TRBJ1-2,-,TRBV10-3,CAISNLGQDYGYTF
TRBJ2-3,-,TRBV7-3,CASSLRDTQYF
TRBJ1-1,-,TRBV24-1,CATSDPGVGTEAFF
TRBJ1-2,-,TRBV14,CATRGAGYGYTF
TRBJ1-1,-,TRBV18,CASSPKGPQGWTEAFF
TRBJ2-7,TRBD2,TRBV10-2,CASSDSGGVAYEQYF
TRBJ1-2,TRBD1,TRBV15,CATSRAQGALDRYGYTF
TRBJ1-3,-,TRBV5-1,CASSPGWVSGNTIYF
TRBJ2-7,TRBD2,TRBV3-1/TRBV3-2,CASSQTSGGYEQYF
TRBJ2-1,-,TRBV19,CASSIRALIGSYNEQFF
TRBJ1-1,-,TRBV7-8,CASSLAPGIITEAFF
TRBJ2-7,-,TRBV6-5,CASSRQEDEQYF
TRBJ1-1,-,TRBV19,CASRMRNEAFF
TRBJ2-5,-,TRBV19,CASSMQGQGGRETQYF
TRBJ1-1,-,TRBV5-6,CASSIQTGALTEAFF
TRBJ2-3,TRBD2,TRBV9,CASSVGPGTRAKSGADTQYF
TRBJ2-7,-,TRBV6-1,CASSEGRGYF
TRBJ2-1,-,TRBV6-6,CASSPKSYNEQFF
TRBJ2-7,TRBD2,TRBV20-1,CSASRASGAYEQYF
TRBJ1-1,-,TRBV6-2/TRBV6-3,CASSDGTIDTEAFF
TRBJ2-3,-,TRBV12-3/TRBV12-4,CASSLRSYTQYF